This section outlines one T cell receptor (beta chain) sequence together with its context. At one end, the junction sequence differs from germline, possibly due to a read error. Molecular barcoded adaptors covering alpha/delta and beta/gamma chains were used on roughly 400 ng RNA. In TCRdb, the reads were re-called with MiXCR into one record per CDR3 protein. Among more than 55,000 distinct CDR3 sequences listed, 20% to 25% were seen once. The CDR3 has 14 residues. Germline V gives CDR1 WSHSY, CDR2 SAAADI. At the time of active disease, bone marrow was collected from every patient. The data were obtained in a study of read filtering for tumor transcriptome and immune sequencing.

This chain links TRBV10-2 with TRBJ1-5; D remains ambiguous. The sequenced material came from a population of CD138-negative cells sorted from bone marrow. This receptor was obtained from a donor aged 40 or over with multiple myeloma. CDR3 protein: CASGERNSNQPQHF. In DNA, the CDR3 is TGCGCCAGCGGTGAGCGTAATAGCAATCAGCCCCAGCATTTT.